This T cell receptor beta chain originates from a study of Ad26.COV2.S vaccination and SARS-CoV-2 variants. Study results and limitations: Placebo recipients had lower spike-specific TCR breadth than vaccine recipients.

Treatment: roughly 20 received Ad26.COV2.S at low or high dose, single or two shots; 5 received placebo; per-sample allocation not given. It was on day 63 after the first vaccine or placebo injection that samples were taken. The CDR3 covers 20 residues. V lost 3 bases, J lost 0 bases, and 17 bases stayed unmatched. Germline V gives CDR1 MNHEY, CDR2 SVGEGT. Measured with immunoSEQ multiplex PCR; TCRdb has only the in-frame clones, and not every one. The repertoire includes about 440,000 clones, around 88% of them detected once, and around 13% sits in the top ten. As to this clone: Its cognate antigen is unknown.

This chain joins TRBV6-2 or TRBV6-3 and TRBJ2-1; 7 bases line up with TRBD2. The sequences come from peripheral blood, collected in a trial of Ad26.COV2.S vaccine versus placebo. The receptor comes from a person between 18 and 65 years old who received the Ad26.COV2.S COVID-19 vaccine or a placebo. CDR3 region: CASSYQEGSLAVSSYNEQFF. CDR3 coding DNA: TGTGCCAGCAGTTATCAGGAGGGGTCCCTAGCGGTGAGCTCCTACAATGAGCAGTTCTTC.